A selection of T cell receptor beta chains follows, all from one sample in a study of CD8+CD57+ T cells in acquired aplastic anemia. Each CDR3 protein is one row after TCRdb ran MiXCR on the reads. In the table there are about 150,000 distinct CDR3 sequences, 45% to 50% of which are singletons. The sequencing input was sorted CD4+, CD8+, or CD8+CD57+ T cells (not recorded which) from PBMCs. The receptors originated from a human donor with aplastic anemia. The conserved cysteine and the conserved F or W are not part of the CDR3 here. Size is omitted from some rows. Given values are once, few, many or a class for expanded clones.

V gene	J gene	clone size	CDR3 protein
TRBV7-2	TRBJ2-1	NA	ASSPGTGNEQF
TRBV6-1	TRBJ2-7	NA	ASTSTYEQY
TRBV7-3	TRBJ2-5	NA	ASSNGAGETQY
TRBV20-1	TRBJ2-3	NA	SAPTSGSTDTQY
TRBV7-8	TRBJ2-3	once	ASRMGENTDTQY
TRBV30	TRBJ2-2	NA	AWSPGTGNTGELS
TRBV6-1	TRBJ2-3	NA	ASNGIRTDTQY
TRBV30	TRBJ1-1	NA	AWSWGSNTEAS
TRBV25-1	TRBJ1-6	NA	ASNIGGNSPLH
TRBV11-3	TRBJ2-7	many	ASSSEVVYEQY
TRBV9	TRBJ1-1	NA	ASSQERGQETF
TRBV2	TRBJ1-5	NA	ASSPDSRVDQPQH
TRBV27	TRBJ1-5	NA	ASSLSILSPPQH
TRBV10-3	TRBJ1-5	NA	AISDPRYGQPQH
TRBV9	TRBJ1-2	few	ASSAGRDGGYT
TRBV5-6	TRBJ1-1	NA	ASSLVLGTEAF
TRBV9	TRBJ2-5	many	ASSVAAAKHLGGGRRCSETQY
TRBV25-1	TRBJ1-4	NA	ASSVSGAQEKLF
TRBV5-6	TRBJ1-1	many	ASSLAAPNTEAF
TRBV29-1	TRBJ1-1	few	SVEPRPLLNTEAF
TRBV11-1	TRBJ1-4	NA	ASRHTGESPGTQGGEKLF
TRBV6-1	TRBJ2-1	many	ATKRYNEQF
TRBV30	TRBJ2-1	few	AWNRGIYNEQF
TRBV27	TRBJ2-7	many	ASTARGGPYEQY
TRBV9	TRBJ1-6	NA	ASGMGNSPLH
TRBV19	TRBJ2-3	many	ASNLRVGITDTQY
TRBV19	TRBJ2-3	NA	ASSLTYRADTQY